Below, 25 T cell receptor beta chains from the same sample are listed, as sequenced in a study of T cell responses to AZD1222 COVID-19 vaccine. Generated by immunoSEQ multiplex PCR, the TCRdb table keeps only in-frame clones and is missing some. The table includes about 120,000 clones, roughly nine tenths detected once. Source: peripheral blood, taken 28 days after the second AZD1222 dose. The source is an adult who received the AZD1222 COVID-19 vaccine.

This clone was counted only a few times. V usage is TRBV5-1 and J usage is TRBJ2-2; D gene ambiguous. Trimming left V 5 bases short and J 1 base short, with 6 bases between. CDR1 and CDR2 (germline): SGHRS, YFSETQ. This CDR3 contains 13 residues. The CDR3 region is CASRGQNTGELFF. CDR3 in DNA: TGCGCCAGCAGGGGTCAGAACACCGGGGAGCTGTTTTTT.

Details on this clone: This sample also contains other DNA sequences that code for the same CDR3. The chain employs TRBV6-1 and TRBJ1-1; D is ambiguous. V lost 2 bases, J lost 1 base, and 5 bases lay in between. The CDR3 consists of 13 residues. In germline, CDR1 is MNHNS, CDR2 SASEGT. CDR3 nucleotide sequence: TGTGCCAGCAGTGAACGAGAGAACACTGAAGCTTTCTTT. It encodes CASSERENTEAFF.

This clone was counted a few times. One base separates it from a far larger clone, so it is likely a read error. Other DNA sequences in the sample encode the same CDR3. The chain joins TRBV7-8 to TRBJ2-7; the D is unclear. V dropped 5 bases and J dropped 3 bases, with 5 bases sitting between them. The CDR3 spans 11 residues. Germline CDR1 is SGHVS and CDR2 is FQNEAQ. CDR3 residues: CASSPNYEQYF. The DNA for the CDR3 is TGTGCCAGCAGCCCTAACTACGAGCAGTACTTC.

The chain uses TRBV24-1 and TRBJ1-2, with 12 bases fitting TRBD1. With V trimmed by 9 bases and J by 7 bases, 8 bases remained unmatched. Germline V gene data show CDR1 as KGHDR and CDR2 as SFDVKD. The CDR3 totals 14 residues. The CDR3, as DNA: TGTGCCACCGGCGTGGGACAGGGGGCAGGTGGCTACACCTTC. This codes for CATGVGQGAGGYTF.

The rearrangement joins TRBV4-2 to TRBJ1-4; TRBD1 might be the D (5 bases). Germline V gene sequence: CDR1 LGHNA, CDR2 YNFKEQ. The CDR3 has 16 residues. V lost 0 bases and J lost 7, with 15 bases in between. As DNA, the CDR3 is TGTGCCAGCAGCCAAGATCGTGGGGACGGGATTGAAAAACTGTTTTTT. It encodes CASSQDRGDGIEKLFF.

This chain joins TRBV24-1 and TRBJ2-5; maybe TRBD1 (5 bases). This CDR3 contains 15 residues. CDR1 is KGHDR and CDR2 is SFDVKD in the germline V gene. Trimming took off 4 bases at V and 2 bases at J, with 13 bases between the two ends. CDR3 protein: CATSDRGRAQETQYF. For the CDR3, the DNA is TGTGCCACCAGTGACCGTGGCAGGGCTCAAGAGACCCAGTACTTC.

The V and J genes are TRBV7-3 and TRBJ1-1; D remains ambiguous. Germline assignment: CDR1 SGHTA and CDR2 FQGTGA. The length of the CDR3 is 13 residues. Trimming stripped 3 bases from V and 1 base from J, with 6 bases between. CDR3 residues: CASSFDKNTEAFF. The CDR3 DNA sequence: TGTGCCAGCAGCTTTGACAAGAACACTGAAGCTTTCTTT.

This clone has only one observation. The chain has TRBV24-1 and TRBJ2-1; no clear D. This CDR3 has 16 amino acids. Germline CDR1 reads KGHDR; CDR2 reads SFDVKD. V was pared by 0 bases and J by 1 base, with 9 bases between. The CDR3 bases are TGTGCCACCAGTGATTTGAAAAGTGGTTCCTACAATGAGCAGTTCTTC. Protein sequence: CATSDLKSGSYNEQFF.

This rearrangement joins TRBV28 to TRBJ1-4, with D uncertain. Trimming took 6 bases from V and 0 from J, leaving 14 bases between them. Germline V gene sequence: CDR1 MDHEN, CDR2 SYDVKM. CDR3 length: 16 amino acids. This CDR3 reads CASSTASRATNEKLFF. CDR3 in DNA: TGTGCCAGCAGCACCGCGAGTCGGGCAACTAATGAAAAACTGTTTTTT.

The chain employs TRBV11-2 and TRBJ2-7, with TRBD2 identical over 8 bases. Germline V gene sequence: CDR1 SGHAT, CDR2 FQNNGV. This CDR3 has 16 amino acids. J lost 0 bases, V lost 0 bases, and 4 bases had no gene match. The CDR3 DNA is TGTGCCAGCAGCTTAGACGCAGCGGGGGCCTCCTACGAGCAGTACTTC. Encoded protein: CASSLDAAGASYEQYF.

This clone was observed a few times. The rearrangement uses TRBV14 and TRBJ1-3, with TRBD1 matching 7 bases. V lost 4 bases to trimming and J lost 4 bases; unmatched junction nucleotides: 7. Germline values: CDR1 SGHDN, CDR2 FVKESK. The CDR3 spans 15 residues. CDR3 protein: CASSRYRGGGNTIYF. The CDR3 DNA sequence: TGTGCCAGCAGCCGCTACAGGGGAGGCGGAAACACCATATATTTT.

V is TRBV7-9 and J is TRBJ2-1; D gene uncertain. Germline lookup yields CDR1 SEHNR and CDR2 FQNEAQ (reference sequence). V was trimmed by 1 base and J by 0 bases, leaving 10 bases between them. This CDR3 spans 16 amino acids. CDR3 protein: CASSLGGSSSYNEQFF. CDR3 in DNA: TGTGCCAGCAGCTTAGGCGGCAGTAGCTCCTACAATGAGCAGTTCTTC.

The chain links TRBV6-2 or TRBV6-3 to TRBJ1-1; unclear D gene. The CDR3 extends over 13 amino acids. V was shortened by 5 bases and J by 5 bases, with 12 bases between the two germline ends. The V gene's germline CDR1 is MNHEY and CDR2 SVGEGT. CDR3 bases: TGTGCCAGCAGTACGCCGGGCGAGACTGAAGCTTTCTTT. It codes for CASSTPGETEAFF.

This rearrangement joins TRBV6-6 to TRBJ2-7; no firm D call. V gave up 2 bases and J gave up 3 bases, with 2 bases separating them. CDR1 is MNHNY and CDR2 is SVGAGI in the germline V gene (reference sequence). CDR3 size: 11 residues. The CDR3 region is CASSYLYEQYF. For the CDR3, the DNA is TGTGCCAGCAGTTACCTCTACGAGCAGTACTTC.

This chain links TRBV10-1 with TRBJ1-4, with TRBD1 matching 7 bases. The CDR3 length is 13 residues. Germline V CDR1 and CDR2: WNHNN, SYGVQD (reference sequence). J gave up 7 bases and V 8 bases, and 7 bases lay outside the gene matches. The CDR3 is CASATTGSEKLFF. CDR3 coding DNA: TGCGCCAGCGCCACGACAGGGAGTGAAAAACTGTTTTTT.

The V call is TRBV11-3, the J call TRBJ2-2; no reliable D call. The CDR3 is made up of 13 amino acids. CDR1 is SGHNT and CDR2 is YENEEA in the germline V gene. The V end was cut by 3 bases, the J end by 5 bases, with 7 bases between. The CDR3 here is CASSFGLTGELFF. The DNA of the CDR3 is TGTGCCAGCAGCTTCGGGTTAACCGGGGAGCTGTTTTTT. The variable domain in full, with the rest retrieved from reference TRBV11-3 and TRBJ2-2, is EAGVVQSPRYKIIEKKQPVAFWCNPISGHNTLYWYLQNLGQGPELLIRYENEEAVDDSQLPKDRFSAERLKGVDSTLKIQPAELGDSAVYLCASSFGLTGELFFGEGSRLTVL.

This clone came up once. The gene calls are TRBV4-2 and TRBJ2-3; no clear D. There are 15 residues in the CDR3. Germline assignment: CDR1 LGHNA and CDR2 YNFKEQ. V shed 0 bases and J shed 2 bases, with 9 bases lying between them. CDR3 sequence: CASSQDGWNTDTQYF. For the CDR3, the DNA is TGTGCCAGCAGCCAAGATGGCTGGAACACAGATACGCAGTATTTT.

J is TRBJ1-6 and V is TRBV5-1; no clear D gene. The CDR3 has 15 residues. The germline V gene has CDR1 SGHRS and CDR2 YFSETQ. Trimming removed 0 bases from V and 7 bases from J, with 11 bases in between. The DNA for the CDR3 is TGCGCCAGCAGCTTGGACGAGGGATGGAATTCACCCCTCCACTTT. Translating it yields CASSLDEGWNSPLHF.

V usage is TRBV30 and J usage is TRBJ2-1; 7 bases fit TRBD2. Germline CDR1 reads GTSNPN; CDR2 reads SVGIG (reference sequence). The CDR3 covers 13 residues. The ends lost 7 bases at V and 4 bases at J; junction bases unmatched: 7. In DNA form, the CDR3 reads TGTGCCTCGGAGGAGCGGGGATACAATGAGCAGTTCTTC. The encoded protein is CASEERGYNEQFF.

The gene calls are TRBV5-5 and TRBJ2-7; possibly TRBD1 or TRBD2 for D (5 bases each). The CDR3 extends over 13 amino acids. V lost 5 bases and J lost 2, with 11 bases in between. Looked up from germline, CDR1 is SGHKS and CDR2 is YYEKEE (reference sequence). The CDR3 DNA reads TGTGCCAGCAGTACGGGACCCACCTACGAGCAGTACTTC. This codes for CASSTGPTYEQYF.

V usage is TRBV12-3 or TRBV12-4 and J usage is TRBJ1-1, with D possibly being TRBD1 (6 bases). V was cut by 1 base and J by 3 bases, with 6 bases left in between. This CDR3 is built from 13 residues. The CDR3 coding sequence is TGTGCCAGCAGTTTAGGGGGGCACACTGAAGCTTTCTTT. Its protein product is CASSLGGHTEAFF.

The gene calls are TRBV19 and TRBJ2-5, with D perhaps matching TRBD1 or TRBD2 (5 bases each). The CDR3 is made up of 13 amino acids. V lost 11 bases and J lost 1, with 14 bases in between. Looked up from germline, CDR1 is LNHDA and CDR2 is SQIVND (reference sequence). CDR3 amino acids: CAVRGPSQETQYF. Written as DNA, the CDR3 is TGTGCCGTCCGGGGACCGTCCCAAGAGACCCAGTACTTC. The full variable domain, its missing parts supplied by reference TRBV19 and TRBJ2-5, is DGGITQSPKYLFRKEGQNVTLSCEQNLNHDAMYWYRQDPGQGLRLIYYSQIVNDFQKGDIAEGYSVSREKKESFPLTVTSAQKNPTAFYLCAVRGPSQETQYFGPGTRLLVL.

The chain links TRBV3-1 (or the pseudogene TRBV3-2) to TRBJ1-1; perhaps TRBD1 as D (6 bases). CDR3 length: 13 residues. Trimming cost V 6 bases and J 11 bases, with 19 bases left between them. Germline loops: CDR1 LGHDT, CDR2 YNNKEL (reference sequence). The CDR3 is CASRPGQVPWAFF. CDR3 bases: TGTGCCAGCAGACCGGGACAAGTCCCTTGGGCTTTCTTT.

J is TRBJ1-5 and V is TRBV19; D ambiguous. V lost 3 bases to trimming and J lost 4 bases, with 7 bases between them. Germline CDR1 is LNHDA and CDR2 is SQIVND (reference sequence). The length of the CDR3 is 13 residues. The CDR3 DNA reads TGTGCCAGTAGTATGGGCGATAATCAGCCCCAGCATTTT. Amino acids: CASSMGDNQPQHF.

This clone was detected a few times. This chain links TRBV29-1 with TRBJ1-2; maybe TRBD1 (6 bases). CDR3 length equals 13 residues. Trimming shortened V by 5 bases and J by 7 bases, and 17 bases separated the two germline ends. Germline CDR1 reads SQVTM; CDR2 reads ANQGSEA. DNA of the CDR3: TGCAGCGTTCAGATGACAGGCGGAATTGGCTACACCTTC. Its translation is CSVQMTGGIGYTF.